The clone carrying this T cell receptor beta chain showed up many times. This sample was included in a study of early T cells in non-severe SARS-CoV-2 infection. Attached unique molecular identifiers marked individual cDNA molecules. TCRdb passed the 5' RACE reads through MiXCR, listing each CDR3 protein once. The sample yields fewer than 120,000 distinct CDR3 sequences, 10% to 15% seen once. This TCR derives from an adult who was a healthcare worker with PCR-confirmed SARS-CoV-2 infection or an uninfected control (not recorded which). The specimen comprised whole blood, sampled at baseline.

Written as DNA, the CDR3 is TGCAGTGCCCGCCTGCGCAGAAGCGGGGAATACAATGAGCAGTTCTTC. Protein: CSARLRRSGEYNEQFF. This rearrangement joins TRBV20-1 to TRBJ2-1; TRBD2 aligns across 7 bases. CDR1 DFQATT and CDR2 SNEGSKA come from the germline V gene (reference sequence). V was pared by 6 bases and J by 4 bases, with 15 bases of the junction left unmatched. The CDR3 is made up of 16 amino acids.